These T cell receptor beta chains were read from a single sample in a study of shared clonotypes between healthy human individuals. TCRdb keeps only in-frame clones here, not all; method: immunoSEQ multiplex PCR. The table lists over 2 million clones, over 85% of them singletons. Sequenced sample: naive CD8+ T cells sorted from blood. The receptors come from a man younger than 35 in good health. The CDR3 runs from the conserved cysteine through the conserved F or W. Each record gives: J gene, V gene, D gene, clone size, CDR3 protein, CDR3 DNA. The D gene is left open where the match is weak. A clone size is listed for some rows: how often the clone was seen (once, few, many), or a class if it is expanded.

TRBJ1-2,TRBV5-1,-,-,CASSSRGAPTNYGYTF,TGCGCCAGCAGCTCCAGAGGGGCGCCCACTAACTATGGCTACACCTTC
TRBJ2-7,TRBV4-1,-,-,CASQPLMSSYEQYF,TGCGCCAGCCAGCCCCTAATGAGTTCCTACGAGCAGTACTTC
TRBJ1-6,TRBV30,TRBD1,-,CAWRTGLGYSPLHF,TGTGCCTGGAGGACAGGGTTAGGTTATTCACCCCTCCACTTT
TRBJ1-2,TRBV14,-,-,CASSQDPAGVDGGYTF,TGTGCCAGCAGCCAAGATCCGGCAGGGGTAGATGGTGGCTACACCTTC
TRBJ2-2,TRBV6-1,-,few,CASSEYGDGELFF,TGTGCCAGCAGTGAATACGGTGACGGGGAGCTGTTTTTT
TRBJ1-1,TRBV9,-,-,CASSPLGPEAFF,TGTGCCAGCAGCCCCCTAGGGCCTGAAGCTTTCTTT
TRBJ2-5,TRBV6-5,-,once,CASSASTWSQETQYF,TGTGCCAGCAGTGCCTCTACTTGGTCCCAAGAGACCCAGTACTTC
TRBJ2-1,TRBV27,-,-,CASSFGDNEQFF,TGTGCCAGCAGTTTTGGGGACAATGAGCAGTTCTTC
TRBJ2-7,TRBV27,-,-,CASSTRTSSYEQYF,TGTGCCAGCAGCACCCGTACGAGCTCCTACGAGCAGTACTTC
TRBJ1-1,TRBV7-9,-,once,CASSHGPDLRDTEAFF,TGTGCCAGCAGCCACGGACCCGACCTCCGGGACACTGAAGCTTTCTTT
TRBJ1-1,TRBV10-2,-,-,CASSEDRVRTEAFF,TGCGCCAGCAGTGAGGATAGGGTACGCACTGAAGCTTTCTTT
TRBJ2-7,TRBV11-1,-,-,CASSLAPGYEQYF,TGTGCCAGCAGCTTAGCTCCCGGGTACGAGCAGTACTTC
TRBJ1-2,TRBV9,-,-,CASSGPYGYTF,TGTGCCAGCAGTGGTCCTTATGGCTACACCTTC
TRBJ2-1,TRBV11-2,-,-,CASSLDRNNEQFF,TGTGCCAGCAGCTTAGATAGGAACAATGAGCAGTTCTTC
TRBJ2-2,TRBV15,-,-,CATSRDRGSGELFF,TGTGCCACCAGCAGAGATCGGGGGAGCGGGGAGCTGTTTTTT
TRBJ2-7,TRBV28,-,once,CASSDTRLEEQYF,TGTGCCAGCAGTGACACCAGACTAGAAGAGCAGTACTTC
TRBJ2-5,TRBV5-6,-,-,CASSLSGQETQYF,TGTGCCAGCAGCTTATCCGGCCAAGAGACCCAGTACTTC
TRBJ1-5,TRBV11-2,-,-,CASSLDHEDQPQHF,TGTGCCAGCAGCTTAGATCATGAGGATCAGCCCCAGCATTTT
TRBJ1-5,TRBV11-2,-,-,CASSLVLGNQPQHF,TGTGCCAGCAGCTTAGTTTTAGGGAATCAGCCCCAGCATTTT
TRBJ2-7,TRBV5-1,-,-,CASSWDITYEQYF,TGCGCCAGCAGCTGGGACATTACCTACGAGCAGTACTTC
TRBJ2-1,TRBV27,-,few,CASSQNNEQFF,TGTGCCAGCAGCCAGAACAATGAGCAGTTCTTC
TRBJ2-3,TRBV4-1,-,-,CASSRGPDTQYF,TGCGCCAGCAGCCGGGGCCCAGATACGCAGTATTTT
TRBJ2-7,TRBV7-6,-,once,CASSLAGLSYEQYF,TGTGCCAGCAGCTTAGCAGGTCTCTCCTACGAGCAGTACTTC
TRBJ1-4,TRBV9,TRBD1,once,CASSARDRTNEKLFF,TGTGCCAGCAGCGCCCGGGACAGAACTAATGAAAAACTGTTTTTT
TRBJ2-1,TRBV4-1,TRBD2,-,CASSQDPSGRLEQFF,TGCGCCAGCAGCCAAGACCCCAGCGGGAGATTAGAGCAGTTCTTC
TRBJ1-1,TRBV19,-,-,CASSMGSTITEAFF,TGTGCCAGTAGTATGGGAAGTACTATCACTGAAGCTTTCTTT
TRBJ2-7,TRBV7-8,-,-,CASSPRGDISYEQYF,TGTGCCAGCAGCCCCAGAGGGGACATATCCTACGAGCAGTACTTC
TRBJ2-7,TRBV10-2,-,-,CASLKSSTYEQYF,TGCGCCAGCCTCAAGTCCTCAACCTACGAGCAGTACTTC
TRBJ1-4,TRBV4-3,-,once,CASSQDLVGAVTNEKLFF,TGCGCCAGCAGCCAAGATTTGGTCGGTGCTGTGACTAATGAAAAACTGTTTTTT
TRBJ2-3,TRBV27,TRBD1,-,CASSHATGFGPDTQYF,TGTGCCAGCAGCCATGCGACAGGGTTTGGCCCAGATACGCAGTATTTT